This entry lists 24 T cell receptor beta chains sequenced from one sample in a study of blood T cell repertoires in COVID-19. Generated by immunoSEQ multiplex PCR, the TCRdb table keeps only in-frame clones and is missing some. The sample shows about 270,000 clones, around 90% of them seen only once. Sample: PBMCs or T cells enriched from blood (not recorded which). These receptor sequences come from a woman aged 40 to 50 with acute COVID-19.

Notes on this clone: At one end, the junction sequence differs from germline, possibly due to a read error. The gene calls are TRBV2 and TRBJ1-1; D is ambiguous. The CDR3 contains 13 residues. Germline CDR1 and CDR2: SNHLY and FYNNEI. The DNA of the CDR3 is TGTGCCAGCAGGGAAGGGCGGAATGGTGAAGCTTTCTTT. Its protein product is CASREGRNGEAFF.

The J gene is TRBJ1-4, the V gene TRBV5-1, with D possibly being TRBD1 (5 bases). V lost 0 bases, J lost 5 bases, and 8 bases lay in between. The CDR3 is 14 residues long. The germline gives CDR1 SGHRS, CDR2 YFSETQ. In DNA form, the CDR3 reads TGCGCCAGCAGCTTGGTACCAGGGAATGAAAAACTGTTTTTT. Encoded protein: CASSLVPGNEKLFF.

This clone has more than one count but fewer than ten. This chain connects TRBV19 to TRBJ2-7; weak D call: TRBD2 (6 bases). The CDR3 runs to 16 residues. Per germline, CDR1 LNHDA and CDR2 SQIVND (reference sequence). Trimming shortened V by 10 bases and J by 4 bases, and 26 bases separated the two germline ends. CDR3 amino acids: CATIAASTYGVYEQYF. In DNA, the CDR3 is TGTGCCACCATAGCGGCCTCCACATACGGGGTTTACGAGCAGTACTTC.

V usage is TRBV9 and J usage is TRBJ2-2; D is ambiguous. The V and J ends lost 0 bases and 7 bases respectively, with 7 bases between them. Germline CDR1 SGDLS, CDR2 YYNGEE. The CDR3 contains 13 residues. The CDR3 coding sequence is TGTGCCAGCAGCGTAGCTTTGTTCGGGGAGCTGTTTTTT. Its translation: CASSVALFGELFF.

The rearrangement uses TRBV5-4 and TRBJ2-2, with 11 nucleotides matching TRBD2. The V segment lost 4 bases and the J segment 3 bases; nucleotides outside the gene matches: 5. CDR1 and CDR2 (germline): SGHNT, YYREEE (reference sequence). This CDR3 is built from 16 residues. The CDR3: CASSHPLAGDTGELFF. Written as DNA, the CDR3 is TGTGCCAGCAGCCATCCACTAGCGGGAGACACCGGGGAGCTGTTTTTT.

DNA for the CDR3: TGCGCCAGCACTAAGCGGGAGAGAAGGATGGCGAACACCGGGGAGCTGTTTTTT. Protein product: CASTKRERRMANTGELFF. This chain connects TRBV10-1 to TRBJ2-2; 8 positions agree with TRBD2. Germline values: CDR1 WNHNN, CDR2 SYGVQD (reference sequence). CDR3 size: 18 residues. Unmatched junction bases numbered 13, after V lost 7 bases and J lost 0 bases.

The chain joins TRBV3-1 (or the pseudogene TRBV3-2) to TRBJ1-4; D is undetermined. CDR3 length: 13 amino acids. V shed 4 bases and J shed 8 bases, with 11 bases lying between them. In germline, CDR1 is LGHDT, CDR2 YNNKEL (reference sequence). CDR3 in DNA: TGTGCCAGCAGCCCCAGTTGGGAGGAAAAACTGTTTTTT. Translation: CASSPSWEEKLFF.

The chain employs TRBV11-2 and TRBJ2-3; TRBD1 agrees at 8 bases. This CDR3 spans 16 amino acids. V was clipped by 1 base and J by 2 bases; unmatched bases: 5. Germline CDR1 is SGHAT and CDR2 is FQNNGV. The CDR3 coding sequence is TGTGCCAGCAGCTTAGTTGGGGACAGGAACACAGATACGCAGTATTTT. Protein sequence: CASSLVGDRNTDTQYF.

The chain employs TRBV18 and TRBJ1-1; D remains unclear. V was trimmed by 1 base and J by 6 bases, leaving 9 bases between them. The CDR3 runs to 13 residues. Germline V gene data show CDR1 as KGHSH and CDR2 as LQKENI. In DNA form, the CDR3 reads TGTGCCAGCTCACCACAAGCGGCTTCTGAAGCTTTCTTT. It encodes CASSPQAASEAFF.

The chain couples TRBV18 to TRBJ2-7; TRBD1 agrees at 9 bases. Per germline, CDR1 KGHSH and CDR2 LQKENI. The CDR3 loop spans 16 amino acids. Unmatched junction bases numbered 13, after V lost 6 bases and J lost 4 bases. The CDR3 sequence is CASSEGTGRSSYEQYF. For the CDR3, the DNA is TGTGCCAGCTCGGAGGGGACAGGGCGGTCTTCTTACGAGCAGTACTTC.

This clone has only one observation. This chain links TRBV3-1 (or the pseudogene TRBV3-2) with TRBJ1-6; D is unclear. Trimming cost V 3 bases and J 4 bases, with 10 bases left between them. The length of the CDR3 is 15 residues. In germline, CDR1 is LGHDT, CDR2 YNNKEL (reference sequence). CDR3 sequence: CASSHGSPYNSPLHF. The CDR3 DNA reads as TGTGCCAGCAGCCACGGGTCACCTTATAATTCACCCCTCCACTTT.

In its sample, this clone was seen once. This chain uses TRBV21-1 with TRBJ1-4; no check of the table's D call, TRBD1, against the DNA was made. TRBV21-1 has pseudogene status. The CDR3 has 14 residues. Here the CDR3 reads CASSNHRSNEKLFF. As DNA, the CDR3 is TGTGCCAGCAGCAATCACAGGTCTAATGAAAAACTGTTTTTT.

The V call is TRBV30, the J call TRBJ1-6; 7 nucleotides line up with TRBD1. This CDR3 is built from 18 residues. Losses at the gene ends were 0 bases for V and 1 base for J; bases not matched to a gene: 9. Germline loops: CDR1 GTSNPN, CDR2 SVGIG (reference sequence). The CDR3 DNA reads as TGTGCCTGGAGTGTATTGGACAGGATGAGATCCTATAATTCACCCCTCCACTTT. This translates into CAWSVLDRMRSYNSPLHF.

The V and J genes are TRBV30 and TRBJ1-1; no reliable D call. The CDR3 is made up of 14 amino acids. Germline V lookup: CDR1 GTSNPN, CDR2 SVGIG (reference sequence). The germline V and J ends were trimmed by 0 bases and 3 bases, with 11 bases remaining between them. The CDR3 DNA is TGTGCCTGGAGTGTGAGAAGAAGTGACACTGAAGCTTTCTTT. Translation gives CAWSVRRSDTEAFF.

V usage is TRBV24-1 and J usage is TRBJ1-2, with D unclear. The V gene's germline CDR1 is KGHDR and CDR2 SFDVKD. The CDR3 spans 12 residues. Trimming left V 3 bases short and J 8 bases short, with 9 bases between. The CDR3 here is CATSDPYGGYTF. The CDR3 bases are TGTGCCACCAGTGATCCATATGGCGGCTACACCTTC.

Here the CDR3 DNA reads TGCGCCAGCAGCCAAACCGGACAGAATGAGCAGTTCTTC. It codes for CASSQTGQNEQFF. The J gene is TRBJ2-1, the V gene TRBV4-1, with D perhaps matching TRBD1 (6 bases). V lost 2 bases and J lost 7, with 9 bases in between. In germline, CDR1 is MGHRA, CDR2 YSYEKL. This CDR3 has 13 amino acids.

J is TRBJ2-5 and V is TRBV5-1; the match to TRBD2 covers 14 bases. V was clipped by 3 bases and J by 4 bases; unmatched bases: 5. The germline V gene has CDR1 SGHRS and CDR2 YFSETQ. This CDR3 is 16 amino acids long. In DNA, the CDR3 is TGCGCCAGCAGCTCGGGACTAGCGGGAGTTCGAGAGACCCAGTACTTC. This sequence encodes CASSSGLAGVRETQYF.

The chain is built from TRBV12-3 or TRBV12-4 and TRBJ2-7; 7 nucleotides agree with TRBD1. The CDR3 loop spans 13 amino acids. With 8 bases clipped from V and 4 bases from J, the junction kept 8 bases outside the gene matches. DNA of the CDR3: TGTGCCAGCGGGCGAGAGGGGGCATACGAGCAGTACTTC. Translation: CASGREGAYEQYF.

The V gene is TRBV5-4, the J gene TRBJ1-1; weak D call: TRBD1 (5 bases). The CDR3 is 14 residues long. Germline CDR1 is SGHNT and CDR2 is YYREEE (reference sequence). With 3 bases removed from V and 7 bases from J, the gap between germline ends came to 16 bases. The DNA of the CDR3 is TGTGCCAGCAGCTCGCGGGGGGGGAAAAATGAAGCTTTCTTT. It specifies CASSSRGGKNEAFF.

The chain is built from TRBV24-1 and TRBJ2-5, with 9 bases that match TRBD1. V was pared by 4 bases and J by 3 bases, with 5 bases of the junction left unmatched. This CDR3 comprises 15 residues. The germline CDR1 and CDR2 sequences are KGHDR and SFDVKD. The CDR3 DNA sequence: TGTGCCACCAGTGACGCCAGACAGGGGGAAGAGACCCAGTACTTC. Its protein is CATSDARQGEETQYF.

The chain has TRBV7-8 and TRBJ1-2, with 9 bases aligning to TRBD1. Trimming cost V 1 base and J 4 bases; bases outside gene matches: 4. This CDR3 is built from 15 residues. Germline V gives CDR1 SGHVS, CDR2 FQNEAQ. In nucleotides, the CDR3 is TGTGCCAGCAGCTTAGGGACAGGGGAGGTCTATGGCTACACCTTC. Residues: CASSLGTGEVYGYTF.

This chain uses TRBV28 with TRBJ2-1; maybe TRBD1 (5 bases). Trimming pared 3 bases from V and 8 bases from J, leaving 20 bases between. This CDR3 comprises 16 residues. Germline V lookup: CDR1 MDHEN, CDR2 SYDVKM. This CDR3 reads CASSFKGLDRFDEQFF. CDR3 coding DNA: TGTGCCAGCAGTTTTAAGGGGTTGGATAGGTTCGATGAGCAGTTCTTC. Looking up the rest from reference TRBV28 and TRBJ2-1 gives the full variable domain: DVKVTQSSRYLVKRTGEKVFLECVQDMDHENMFWYRQDPGLGLRLIYFSYDVKMKEKGDIPEGYSVSREKKERFSLILESASTNQTSMYLCASSFKGLDRFDEQFFGPGTRLTVL.

This clone has a handful of counts. CDR3 in amino acids: CASSRTYEQYF. DNA of the CDR3: TGTGCCAGCAGCCGTACCTACGAGCAGTACTTC. This chain connects TRBV11-3 to TRBJ2-7; D remains ambiguous. CDR1 and CDR2 (germline): SGHNT, YENEEA. This CDR3 is built from 11 residues. Trimming shortened V by 5 bases and J by 2 bases, and 4 bases separated the two germline ends.

V is TRBV9 and J is TRBJ2-3; D call uncertain. V lost 0 bases to trimming and J lost 8 bases, with 16 bases between them. Germline V gene data show CDR1 as SGDLS and CDR2 as YYNGEE. The CDR3 extends over 15 amino acids. The CDR3 sequence is CASSVDMVSRGTQYF. The CDR3 DNA follows: TGTGCCAGCAGCGTAGACATGGTCAGTAGAGGTACGCAGTATTTT.